These T cell receptor beta chains were read from a single sample in a study of technical replicates of blood from a handful of donors. TCRdb's table, derived via immunoSEQ multiplex PCR, lists solely in-frame clones and lacks some. Of more than 65,000 clones in the sample, about 97% were seen once. The specimen was T cells isolated from PBMCs. The source of these receptors is a human donor in good health. CDR3s include the opening cysteine and the closing phenylalanine or tryptophan. Each record gives: clone size, V gene, J gene, D gene, CDR3 protein, CDR3 DNA. D genes are given only for firm matches. Not every row has a clone size; where given, it reads once, few, many or a size class.

clone size: few
V gene: TRBV11-3
J gene: TRBJ2-5
D gene: -
CDR3 protein: CASSLDLTEISQETQYF
CDR3 DNA: TGTGCCAGCAGCTTAGATCTTACAGAAATATCTCAAGAGACCCAGTACTTC

clone size: -
V gene: TRBV6-5
J gene: TRBJ2-7
D gene: -
CDR3 protein: CASSHYTFREGQYF
CDR3 DNA: TGTGCCAGCAGTCACTATACCTTCCGGGAAGGGCAGTACTTC

clone size: -
V gene: TRBV6-1
J gene: TRBJ1-2
D gene: -
CDR3 protein: CASSVSGPNYGYTF
CDR3 DNA: TGTGCCAGCAGTGTGTCAGGGCCTAACTATGGCTACACCTTC

clone size: -
V gene: TRBV7-8
J gene: TRBJ2-3
D gene: -
CDR3 protein: CASTDLRRASVADTQYF
CDR3 DNA: TGTGCCAGCACCGACTTAAGGAGGGCCTCTGTCGCAGATACGCAGTATTTT

clone size: once
V gene: TRBV5-4
J gene: TRBJ2-2
D gene: -
CDR3 protein: CASSLDRANTGELFF
CDR3 DNA: TGTGCCAGCAGCTTGGACAGGGCAAACACCGGGGAGCTGTTTTTT

clone size: -
V gene: TRBV27
J gene: TRBJ2-7
D gene: -
CDR3 protein: CASSLHSPDEQYF
CDR3 DNA: TGTGCCAGCAGTTTACACTCCCCGGACGAGCAGTACTTC

clone size: -
V gene: TRBV9
J gene: TRBJ1-2
D gene: -
CDR3 protein: CASSSPKEEQSF
CDR3 DNA: TGTGCCAGCAGCTCACCTAAGGAGGAGCAGTCATTC

clone size: -
V gene: TRBV6-5
J gene: TRBJ1-2
D gene: TRBD1
CDR3 protein: CASSYSTGEGNYGYTF
CDR3 DNA: TGTGCCAGCAGTTACTCGACAGGGGAAGGCAACTATGGCTACACCTTC

clone size: once
V gene: TRBV6-1
J gene: TRBJ1-5
D gene: -
CDR3 protein: CASSEGTYSNQPQHF
CDR3 DNA: TGTGCCAGCAGCGAAGGGACTTATAGCAATCAGCCCCAGCATTTT

clone size: -
V gene: TRBV11-2
J gene: TRBJ2-3
D gene: TRBD2
CDR3 protein: CASRGLAGGSDTQYF
CDR3 DNA: TGTGCCAGCAGGGGACTAGCGGGAGGTTCAGATACGCAGTATTTT

clone size: -
V gene: TRBV5-4
J gene: TRBJ2-1
D gene: TRBD2
CDR3 protein: CASRTSGLLDEQFF
CDR3 DNA: TGTGCCAGCAGGACTAGCGGGTTGTTGGATGAGCAGTTCTTC

clone size: -
V gene: TRBV7-3
J gene: TRBJ1-1
D gene: -
CDR3 protein: CASSQMRTSEAFF
CDR3 DNA: TGTGCCAGCAGCCAAATGCGGACTAGTGAAGCTTTCTTT

clone size: -
V gene: TRBV19
J gene: TRBJ1-1
D gene: TRBD1
CDR3 protein: CASSTGQGSGEAFF
CDR3 DNA: TGTGCCAGTAGTACGGGACAGGGGTCGGGGGAAGCTTTCTTT

clone size: -
V gene: TRBV11-2
J gene: TRBJ1-5
D gene: -
CDR3 protein: CASSLFGEQPQHF
CDR3 DNA: TGTGCCAGCAGCTTGTTCGGGGAGCAGCCCCAGCATTTT

clone size: -
V gene: TRBV7-9
J gene: TRBJ2-7
D gene: TRBD2
CDR3 protein: CASRPLAGLPFQYF
CDR3 DNA: TGTGCCAGCAGACCACTAGCGGGTTTACCGTTTCAGTACTTC

clone size: -
V gene: TRBV19
J gene: TRBJ1-2
D gene: -
CDR3 protein: CASSISSRYGYTF
CDR3 DNA: TGTGCCAGTAGTATATCTTCCCGGTATGGCTACACCTTC

clone size: -
V gene: TRBV5-4
J gene: TRBJ1-4
D gene: TRBD1
CDR3 protein: CASSSGQATTNEKLFF
CDR3 DNA: TGTGCCAGCAGCTCGGGACAGGCGACAACTAATGAAAAACTGTTTTTT

clone size: -
V gene: TRBV6-6
J gene: TRBJ1-2
D gene: TRBD1
CDR3 protein: CASSRPETGAFYGYTF
CDR3 DNA: TGTGCCAGCAGTCGACCCGAGACAGGGGCTTTCTATGGCTACACCTTC

clone size: -
V gene: TRBV27
J gene: TRBJ1-5
D gene: -
CDR3 protein: CASSLYAGDLQPQHF
CDR3 DNA: TGTGCCAGCAGTTTATATGCAGGGGATCTTCAGCCCCAGCATTTT

clone size: -
V gene: TRBV5-1
J gene: TRBJ2-7
D gene: -
CDR3 protein: CASSLRRYPSYEQYF
CDR3 DNA: TGCGCCAGCAGCTTGAGGAGGTATCCATCCTACGAGCAGTACTTC

clone size: -
V gene: TRBV4-3
J gene: TRBJ1-1
D gene: -
CDR3 protein: CASSQVYPGGSTEAFF
CDR3 DNA: TGCGCCAGCAGCCAAGTATACCCAGGAGGGAGCACTGAAGCTTTCTTT

clone size: -
V gene: TRBV16
J gene: TRBJ2-2
D gene: -
CDR3 protein: CASRETGINTGELFF
CDR3 DNA: TGTGCCAGCCGAGAAACAGGGATAAACACCGGGGAGCTGTTTTTT

clone size: -
V gene: TRBV2
J gene: TRBJ1-2
D gene: TRBD1
CDR3 protein: CASSDAGTGNGYTF
CDR3 DNA: TGTGCCAGCAGTGACGCCGGGACAGGGAATGGCTACACCTTC